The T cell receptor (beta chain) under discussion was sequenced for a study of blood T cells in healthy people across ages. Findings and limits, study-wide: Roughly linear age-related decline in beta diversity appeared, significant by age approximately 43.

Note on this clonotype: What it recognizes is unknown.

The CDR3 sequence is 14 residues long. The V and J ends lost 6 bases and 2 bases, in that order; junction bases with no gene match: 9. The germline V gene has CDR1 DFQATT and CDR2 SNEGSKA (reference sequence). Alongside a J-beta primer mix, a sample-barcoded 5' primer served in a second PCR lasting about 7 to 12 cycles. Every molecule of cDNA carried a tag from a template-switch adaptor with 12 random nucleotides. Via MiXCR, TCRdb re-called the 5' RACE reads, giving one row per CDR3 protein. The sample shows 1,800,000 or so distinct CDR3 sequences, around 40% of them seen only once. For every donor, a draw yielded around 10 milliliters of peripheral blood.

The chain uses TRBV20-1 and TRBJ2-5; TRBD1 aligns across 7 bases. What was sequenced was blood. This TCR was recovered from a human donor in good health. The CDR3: CSATDRGQQETQYF. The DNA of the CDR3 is TGCAGTGCGACAGACCGGGGACAGCAAGAGACCCAGTACTTC.